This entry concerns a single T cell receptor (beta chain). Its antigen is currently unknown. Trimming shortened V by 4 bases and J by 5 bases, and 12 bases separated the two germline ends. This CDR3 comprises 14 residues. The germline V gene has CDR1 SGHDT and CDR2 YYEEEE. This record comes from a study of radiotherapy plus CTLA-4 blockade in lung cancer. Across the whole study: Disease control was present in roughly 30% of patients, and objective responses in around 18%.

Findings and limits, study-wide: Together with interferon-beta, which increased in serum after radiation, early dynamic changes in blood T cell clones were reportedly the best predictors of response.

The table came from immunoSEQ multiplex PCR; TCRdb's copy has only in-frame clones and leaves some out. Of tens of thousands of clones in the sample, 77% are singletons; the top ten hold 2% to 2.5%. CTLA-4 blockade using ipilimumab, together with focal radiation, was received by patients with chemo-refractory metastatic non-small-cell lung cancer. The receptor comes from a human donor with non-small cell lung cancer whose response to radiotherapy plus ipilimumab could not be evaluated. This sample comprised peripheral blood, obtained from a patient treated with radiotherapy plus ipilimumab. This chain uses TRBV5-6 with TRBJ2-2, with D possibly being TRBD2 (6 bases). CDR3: CASSPLAGTGELFF. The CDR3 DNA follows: TGTGCCAGCAGCCCCTTGGCGGGGACCGGGGAGCTGTTTTTT.